The 17 T cell receptor beta chains reported below all come from one sample, sequenced in a study of cytomegalovirus exposure and HLA in healthy donors. Primers for the PCR totalled 60 Vbeta and 13 Jbeta. Profiling relied on immunoSEQ multiplex PCR, and the TCRdb table lists in-frame clones only, not all of them. The table has approximately 190,000 clones, approximately 82% seen once. Sequences were obtained from PBMCs. All receptors come from a man aged 35-49 years in good health and CMV-seropositive.

In its sample, this clone was seen once. The genes are TRBV5-1 and TRBJ2-7, with 7 bases identical to TRBD1. This CDR3 has 12 residues. V was pared by 6 bases and J by 5 bases, with 5 bases of the junction left unmatched. Per the germline V gene, CDR1 is SGHRS and CDR2 is YFSETQ. CDR3 nucleotides: TGCGCCAGCACGGAACAGGGGAACGAGCAGTACTTC. Amino acid sequence: CASTEQGNEQYF. The variable domain in full, completed from reference TRBV5-1 and TRBJ2-7, reads KAGVTQTPRYLIKTRGQQVTLSCSPISGHRSVSWYQQTPGQGLQFLFEYFSETQRNKGNFPGRFSGRQFSNSRSEMNVSTLELGDSALYLCASTEQGNEQYFGPGTRLTVT.

This clone has just one count. The chain carries TRBV15 and TRBJ2-5; tentatively, D is TRBD2 (5 bases). Per the germline V gene, CDR1 is LNHNV and CDR2 is YYDKDF (reference sequence). The CDR3 is 13 amino acids. V was shortened by 4 bases and J by 4 bases, with 10 bases between the two germline ends. The CDR3 spells CATSTARGETQYF. The DNA for the CDR3 is TGTGCCACCAGCACCGCCCGGGGAGAGACCCAGTACTTC. The variable domain in full, with the rest retrieved from reference TRBV15 and TRBJ2-5, is DAMVIQNPRYQVTQFGKPVTLSCSQTLNHNVMYWYQQKSSQAPKLLFHYYDKDFNNEADTPDNFQSRRPNTSFCFLDIRSPGLGDTAMYLCATSTARGETQYFGPGTRLLVL.

The chain carries TRBV27 and TRBJ2-7, with D tentatively TRBD2 (7 bases). Per germline, CDR1 MNHEY and CDR2 SMNVEV (reference sequence). The CDR3 runs to 15 residues. The germline V and J ends were trimmed by 0 bases and 5 bases, with 14 bases remaining between them. This chain's CDR3 is CASSLSGGRGHEQYF. CDR3 in DNA: TGTGCCAGCAGTTTATCGGGGGGGCGCGGTCACGAGCAGTACTTC.

The CDR3 DNA reads TGTGCCAGCAGCTTATCGAGGGAGCTAGGGCAGTACTTC. It is translated as CASSLSRELGQYF. This sequence joins TRBV7-2 and TRBJ2-7; possible D gene TRBD2, 5 bases. CDR1 and CDR2 (germline): SGHTA, FQGNSA. Trimming shortened V by 2 bases and J by 9 bases, and 14 bases separated the two germline ends. The CDR3 spans 13 residues.

This clone appeared a few times. The chain has TRBV28 and TRBJ2-7, with 8 bases fitting TRBD2. The CDR3 sequence is 15 residues long. Germline lookup yields CDR1 MDHEN and CDR2 SYDVKM. Trimming took 7 bases from V and 5 from J; bases not matched to a gene: 13. As DNA, the CDR3 is TGTGCCAGCAATTCTCCGGGACTAGAGGACCACGAGCAGTACTTC. It yields the protein CASNSPGLEDHEQYF.

A single count supports this clone. V usage is TRBV5-1 and J usage is TRBJ2-3; no firm D call. CDR3 size: 13 residues. The germline gives CDR1 SGHRS, CDR2 YFSETQ. With 1 base removed from V and 2 bases from J, the gap between germline ends came to 5 bases. CDR3 in DNA: TGCGCCAGCAGCTTGTCAATCACAGATACGCAGTATTTT. This codes for CASSLSITDTQYF.

The chain employs TRBV5-1 and TRBJ1-2; possible D gene TRBD1, 6 bases. The germline CDR1 and CDR2 sequences are SGHRS and YFSETQ. The CDR3 consists of 15 residues. The ends were cut back, 2 bases at V and 7 bases at J, with 18 bases in the middle. For the CDR3, the DNA is TGCGCCAGCAGCTTTTCAGGGGAGATGGTTAGTGGCTACACCTTC. Its translation is CASSFSGEMVSGYTF.

Comment on this clone: Other DNA variants within this sample encode the same CDR3. The rearrangement links TRBV7-9 to TRBJ2-2, with D possibly matching TRBD2 (5 bases). This CDR3 has 14 amino acids. Trimming removed 0 bases from V and 5 bases from J, with 7 bases in between. Germline V lookup: CDR1 SEHNR, CDR2 FQNEAQ (reference sequence). CDR3 DNA sequence: TGTGCCAGCAGCTTAGCGGGCGGGACCGGGGAGCTGTTTTTT. Translation gives CASSLAGGTGELFF.

The chain uses TRBV27 and TRBJ1-1; no definite D call. V was shortened by 1 base and J by 4 bases, with 10 bases between the two germline ends. This CDR3 has 14 amino acids. Looked up from germline, CDR1 is MNHEY and CDR2 is SMNVEV (reference sequence). The CDR3 region has the DNA TGTGCCAGCAGTTTATATAGGCGGGGCACTGAAGCTTTCTTT. It codes for CASSLYRRGTEAFF.

This rearrangement joins TRBV25-1 to TRBJ2-7; 9 nucleotides align to TRBD1. Per germline, CDR1 MGHDK and CDR2 SYGVNS. The V and J ends lost 6 bases and 1 base, in that order; junction bases with no gene match: 10. The CDR3 is 16 residues long. The chain's CDR3 is CASSHPGQGLSYEQYF. Here the CDR3 DNA reads TGTGCCAGCAGCCACCCGGGACAGGGCCTGTCCTACGAGCAGTACTTC.

This sequence joins TRBV20-1 and TRBJ2-7; weak D call: TRBD1 (5 bases). Germline values: CDR1 DFQATT, CDR2 SNEGSKA (reference sequence). The CDR3 covers 11 residues. With 6 bases removed from V and 4 bases from J, the gap between germline ends came to 10 bases. The CDR3 DNA reads as TGCAGTGCCACGACAGTTTACGAGCAGTACTTC. Encoded protein: CSATTVYEQYF.

The chain combines TRBV10-3 with TRBJ1-1; unclear D gene. Germline V CDR1 and CDR2: ENHRY, SYGVKD. CDR3 length: 12 amino acids. Deletions cut 8 bases from V and 5 bases from J, with 12 bases between. DNA for the CDR3: TGTGCCATCGGCCAACAGAGAACTGAAGCTTTCTTT. This codes for CAIGQQRTEAFF.

The rearrangement links TRBV28 to TRBJ1-1; TRBD1 might be the D (6 bases). Germline V lookup: CDR1 MDHEN, CDR2 SYDVKM. Deletions cut 2 bases from V and 4 bases from J, with 11 bases between. The CDR3 spans 14 residues. CDR3 DNA sequence: TGTGCCAGCAGTTTAGGGGGCGGGGGCACTGAAGCTTTCTTT. Residues: CASSLGGGGTEAFF. The complete variable domain, with remaining parts taken from reference TRBV28 and TRBJ1-1, reads DVKVTQSSRYLVKRTGEKVFLECVQDMDHENMFWYRQDPGLGLRLIYFSYDVKMKEKGDIPEGYSVSREKKERFSLILESASTNQTSMYLCASSLGGGGTEAFFGQGTRLTVV.

This chain links TRBV5-6 with TRBJ2-6; no clear D. Germline CDR1 and CDR2: SGHDT and YYEEEE. CDR3 length: 17 amino acids. Trimming took 6 bases from V and 0 from J, leaving 16 bases between them. CDR3 region: CASILDTGISGANVLTF. CDR3 DNA: TGTGCCAGCATCTTAGACACCGGAATCTCTGGGGCCAACGTCCTGACTTTC.

The chain links TRBV5-6 to TRBJ2-5; no clear D gene. Trimming cost V 0 bases and J 4 bases, with 10 bases left between them. Germline V gene data show CDR1 as SGHDT and CDR2 as YYEEEE. This CDR3 has 14 residues. DNA of the CDR3: TGTGCCAGCAGCTTGGCACAATTAAGAGAGACCCAGTACTTC. It yields the protein CASSLAQLRETQYF.

This chain joins TRBV5-4 and TRBJ2-3; TRBD2 agrees at 8 bases. This CDR3 spans 18 amino acids. Germline trimming cut 0 bases from V and 2 bases from J; bases unmatched to any gene: 11. The germline gives CDR1 SGHNT, CDR2 YYREEE (reference sequence). CDR3 in DNA: TGTGCCAGCAGCTTGGCTAATCGATTAGCGGGAAACACAGATACGCAGTATTTT. Its protein is CASSLANRLAGNTDTQYF. The full variable domain, in which reference TRBV5-4 and TRBJ2-3 provide the parts outside the CDR3, is ETGVTQSPTHLIKTRGQQVTLRCSSQSGHNTVSWYQQALGQGPQFIFQYYREEENGRGNFPPRFSGLQFPNYSSELNVNALELDDSALYLCASSLANRLAGNTDTQYFGPGTRLTVL.

The CDR3: CASSQVRGGSEQFF. The DNA for the CDR3 is TGTGCCAGCAGCCAAGTTAGGGGGGGGAGTGAGCAGTTCTTC. This chain connects TRBV14 to TRBJ2-1; D may be TRBD2 (7 bases). V dropped 1 base and J dropped 9 bases, with 13 bases sitting between them. This CDR3 region has 14 residues. The germline V gene has CDR1 SGHDN and CDR2 FVKESK. Together with reference TRBV14 and TRBJ2-1, the CDR3 gives the full variable domain: EAGVTQFPSHSVIEKGQTVTLRCDPISGHDNLYWYRRVMGKEIKFLLHFVKESKQDESGMPNNRFLAERTGGTYSTLKVQPAELEDSGVYFCASSQVRGGSEQFFGPGTRLTVL.